This is a list of T cell receptor beta chains from one sample in a study of graft-versus-host responses after intestinal transplantation. Assay: immunoSEQ multiplex PCR; the TCRdb copy retains only in-frame clones and omits some. This table has tens of thousands of clones, approximately 94% appearing once. Here the sequenced sample was PBMCs, taken 156 days after intestinal transplant. The receptors derive from a human patient who received an intestinal transplant, so some T cells may come from the graft donor. The CDR3 runs from the conserved cysteine through the conserved F or W. The order of the fields is D gene, V gene, J gene, clone size, CDR3 protein, CDR3 DNA. The D gene is left open where the match is weak. Size values are once, few and many counts, or a class for expanded clones, and some rows have none.

TRBD2	TRBV28	TRBJ2-7	NA	CASSFAREAPTYEQYF	TGTGCCAGCAGTTTTGCCCGGGAGGCCCCAACCTACGAGCAGTACTTC
TRBD2	TRBV28	TRBJ2-1	NA	CASSSTSGRPSYNEQFF	TGTGCCAGCAGTTCCACTAGCGGGAGGCCTTCCTACAATGAGCAGTTCTTC
NA	TRBV6-5	TRBJ2-7	NA	CASSYSGTSSSYEQYF	TGTGCCAGCAGTTACAGTGGGACGTCATCCTCCTACGAGCAGTACTTC
TRBD1	TRBV10-2	TRBJ2-6	NA	CASSSPGTGFSGANVLTF	TGCGCCAGCAGTAGTCCCGGGACAGGTTTTTCCGGGGCCAACGTCCTGACTTTC
TRBD1	TRBV2	TRBJ2-7	NA	CASIVDREEQYF	TGTGCCAGCATCGTGGACAGGGAAGAGCAGTACTTC
NA	TRBV2	TRBJ2-7	once	CASSGVPGYEQYF	TGTGCCAGCAGTGGGGTTCCGGGCTACGAGCAGTACTTC
NA	TRBV5-1	TRBJ2-5	NA	CASSEGVEETQYF	TGCGCCAGCAGCGAAGGGGTGGAGGAGACCCAGTACTTC
TRBD1	TRBV5-6	TRBJ1-3	NA	CASSGQGAGNTIYF	TGTGCCAGCAGCGGACAGGGTGCCGGAAACACCATATATTTT
TRBD2	TRBV9	TRBJ2-1	NA	CASSAETSGVYNEQFF	TGTGCCAGCAGCGCCGAGACTAGCGGGGTCTACAATGAGCAGTTCTTC
TRBD2	TRBV10-1	TRBJ2-5	NA	CASSAGLAGGLETQYF	TGCGCCAGCAGTGCCGGACTAGCGGGAGGACTGGAGACCCAGTACTTC
NA	TRBV28	TRBJ1-2	once	CATGSPLEPYGYTF	TGTGCCACTGGATCTCCTCTCGAGCCCTATGGCTACACCTTC
NA	TRBV10-2	TRBJ2-7	NA	CASTPVAGNYEQYF	TGCGCCAGCACCCCGGTGGCCGGGAACTACGAGCAGTACTTC
NA	TRBV5-5	TRBJ2-1	NA	CASTSSVEQFF	TGTGCCAGCACCAGTAGCGTGGAGCAGTTCTTC
TRBD2	TRBV7-2	TRBJ2-1	NA	CASSPRTSGGFYNEQFF	TGTGCCAGCAGCCCCAGGACTAGCGGGGGGTTCTACAATGAGCAGTTCTTC
NA	TRBV5-6	TRBJ2-3	NA	CASSWGPSGRSTQYF	TGTGCCAGCAGCTGGGGCCCCTCGGGGCGTAGTACGCAGTATTTT
NA	TRBV11-1	TRBJ2-2	NA	CASSLGVTGAGELFF	TGTGCCAGCAGCTTAGGGGTCACGGGGGCCGGGGAGCTGTTTTTT
NA	TRBV7-2	TRBJ1-2	NA	CASSLVRQTYGYTF	TGTGCCAGCAGCTTAGTACGCCAAACCTATGGCTACACCTTC
NA	TRBV4-2	TRBJ2-7	NA	CASSQRGASSYEQYF	TGTGCCAGCAGCCAACGGGGGGCGAGCTCCTACGAGCAGTACTTC
NA	TRBV9	TRBJ1-1	NA	CASSEGNTEAFF	TGTGCCAGCAGCGAAGGAAACACTGAAGCTTTCTTT
TRBD1	TRBV6-1	TRBJ1-5	NA	CASSYDRGNQPQHF	TGTGCCAGCAGCTACGACAGGGGAAATCAGCCCCAGCATTTT
NA	TRBV11-3	TRBJ1-1	NA	CASSGGTVTEAFF	TGTGCCAGCAGCGGGGGGACGGTCACTGAAGCTTTCTTT
NA	TRBV7-6	TRBJ2-3	NA	CASSFLGRTDTQYF	TGTGCCAGCAGCTTTCTGGGTAGGACAGATACGCAGTATTTT
TRBD1	TRBV30	TRBJ1-4	NA	CAWTPGTGNEKLFF	TGTGCCTGGACCCCCGGGACAGGCAATGAAAAACTGTTTTTT